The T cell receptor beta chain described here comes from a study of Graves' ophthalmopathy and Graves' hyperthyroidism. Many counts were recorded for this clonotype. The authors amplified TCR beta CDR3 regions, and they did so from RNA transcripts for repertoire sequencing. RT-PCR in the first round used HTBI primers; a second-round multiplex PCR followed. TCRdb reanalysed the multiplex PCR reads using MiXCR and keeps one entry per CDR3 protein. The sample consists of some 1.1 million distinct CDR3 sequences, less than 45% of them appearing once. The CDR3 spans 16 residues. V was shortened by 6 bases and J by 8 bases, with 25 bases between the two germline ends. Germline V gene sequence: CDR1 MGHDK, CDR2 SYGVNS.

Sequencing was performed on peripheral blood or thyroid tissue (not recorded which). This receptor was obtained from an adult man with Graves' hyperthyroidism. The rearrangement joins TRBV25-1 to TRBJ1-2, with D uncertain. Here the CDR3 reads CASSRRVGSRREGYTF. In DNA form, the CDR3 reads TGTGCCAGCAGCAGAAGGGTCGGATCCCGCCGCGAAGGCTACACCTTC.